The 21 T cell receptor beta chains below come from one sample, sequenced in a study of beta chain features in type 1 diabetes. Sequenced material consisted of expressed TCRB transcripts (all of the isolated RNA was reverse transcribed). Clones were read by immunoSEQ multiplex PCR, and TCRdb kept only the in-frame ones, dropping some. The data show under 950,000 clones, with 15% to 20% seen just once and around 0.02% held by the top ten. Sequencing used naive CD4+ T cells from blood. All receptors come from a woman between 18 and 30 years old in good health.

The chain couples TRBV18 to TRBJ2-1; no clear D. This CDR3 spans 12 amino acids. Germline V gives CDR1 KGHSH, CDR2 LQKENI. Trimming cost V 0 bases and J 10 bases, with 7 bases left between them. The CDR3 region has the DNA TGTGCCAGCTCACCACCTGACGGCGAGCAGTTCTTC. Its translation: CASSPPDGEQFF.

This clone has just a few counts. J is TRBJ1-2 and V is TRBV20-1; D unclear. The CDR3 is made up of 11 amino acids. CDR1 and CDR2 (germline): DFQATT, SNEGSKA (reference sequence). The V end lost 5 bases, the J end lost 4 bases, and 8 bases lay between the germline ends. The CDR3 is CSAAVSYGYTF. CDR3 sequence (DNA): TGCAGTGCTGCCGTCAGCTATGGCTACACCTTC.

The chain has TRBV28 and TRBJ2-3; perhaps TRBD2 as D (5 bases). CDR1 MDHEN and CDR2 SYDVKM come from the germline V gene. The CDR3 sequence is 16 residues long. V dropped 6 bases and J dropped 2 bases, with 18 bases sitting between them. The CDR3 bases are TGTGCCAGCAGCCGCCCTTTTGAGGGAATCACAGATACGCAGTATTTT. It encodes CASSRPFEGITDTQYF.

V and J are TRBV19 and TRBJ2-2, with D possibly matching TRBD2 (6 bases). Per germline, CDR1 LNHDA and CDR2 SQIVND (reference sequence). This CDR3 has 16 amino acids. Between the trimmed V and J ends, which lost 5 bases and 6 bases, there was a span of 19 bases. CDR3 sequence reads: CASSVPGRRVPGELFF. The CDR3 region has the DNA TGTGCCAGTAGTGTTCCTGGACGGAGGGTTCCCGGGGAGCTGTTTTTT.

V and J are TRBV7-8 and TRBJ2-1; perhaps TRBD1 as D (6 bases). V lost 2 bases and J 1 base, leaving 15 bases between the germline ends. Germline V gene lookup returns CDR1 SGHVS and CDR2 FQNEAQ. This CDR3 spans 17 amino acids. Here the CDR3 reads CASSLIGQKGSYNEQFF. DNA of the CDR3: TGTGCCAGCAGCTTAATCGGACAGAAAGGATCCTACAATGAGCAGTTCTTC.

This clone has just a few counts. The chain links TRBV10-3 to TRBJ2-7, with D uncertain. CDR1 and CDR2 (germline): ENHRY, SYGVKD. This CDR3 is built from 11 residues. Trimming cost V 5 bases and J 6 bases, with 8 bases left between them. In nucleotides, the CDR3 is TGTGCCATCAGTACATCTAGCGAGCAGTACTTC. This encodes CAISTSSEQYF.

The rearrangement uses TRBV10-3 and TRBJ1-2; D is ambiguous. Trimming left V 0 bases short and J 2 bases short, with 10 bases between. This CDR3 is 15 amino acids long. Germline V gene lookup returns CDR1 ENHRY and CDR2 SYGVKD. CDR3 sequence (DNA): TGTGCCATCAGTGAGTCGTCAAGTTACAACTATGGCTACACCTTC. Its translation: CAISESSSYNYGYTF.

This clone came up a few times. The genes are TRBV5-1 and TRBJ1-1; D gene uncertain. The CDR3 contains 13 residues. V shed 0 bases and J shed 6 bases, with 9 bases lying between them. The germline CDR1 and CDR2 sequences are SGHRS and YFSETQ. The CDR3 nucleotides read TGCGCCAGCAGCTTGGCTAGTTCTTCTGAAGCTTTCTTT. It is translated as CASSLASSSEAFF.

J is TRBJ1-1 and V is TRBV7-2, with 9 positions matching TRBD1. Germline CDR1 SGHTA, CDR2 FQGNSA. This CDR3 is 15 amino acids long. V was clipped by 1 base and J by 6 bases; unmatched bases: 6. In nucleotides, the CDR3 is TGTGCCAGCAGCTTAGACAGGGGGCCGCACGCTGAAGCTTTCTTT. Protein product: CASSLDRGPHAEAFF.

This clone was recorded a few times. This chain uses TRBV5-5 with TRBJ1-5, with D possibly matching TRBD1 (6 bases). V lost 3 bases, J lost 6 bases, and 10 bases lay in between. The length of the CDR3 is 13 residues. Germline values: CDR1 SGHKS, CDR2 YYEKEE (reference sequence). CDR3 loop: CASSWTASQPQHF. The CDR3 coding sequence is TGTGCCAGCAGCTGGACAGCTTCTCAGCCCCAGCATTTT.

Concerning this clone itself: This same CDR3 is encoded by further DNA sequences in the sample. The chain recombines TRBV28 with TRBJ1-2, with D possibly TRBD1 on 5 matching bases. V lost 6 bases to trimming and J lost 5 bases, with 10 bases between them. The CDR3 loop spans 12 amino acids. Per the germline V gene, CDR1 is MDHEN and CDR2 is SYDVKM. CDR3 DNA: TGTGCCAGCAGCTCCGCAGGGTATGGCTACACCTTC. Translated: CASSSAGYGYTF.

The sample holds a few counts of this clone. The CDR3, as DNA: TGCGCCAGCAGAAGTGGAGGAAAAGAGACCCAGTACTTC. Amino acids: CASRSGGKETQYF. J is TRBJ2-5 and V is TRBV5-1, with D possibly being TRBD2 (5 bases). V shed 5 bases and J shed 3 bases, with 11 bases lying between them. This CDR3 is built from 13 residues. CDR1 is SGHRS and CDR2 is YFSETQ in the germline V gene.

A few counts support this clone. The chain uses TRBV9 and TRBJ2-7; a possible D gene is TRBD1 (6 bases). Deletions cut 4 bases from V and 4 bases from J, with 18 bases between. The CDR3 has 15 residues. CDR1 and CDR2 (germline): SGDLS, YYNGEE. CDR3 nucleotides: TGTGCCAGCAGCCCCCACACCGGACAGTTATACGAGCAGTACTTC. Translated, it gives CASSPHTGQLYEQYF.

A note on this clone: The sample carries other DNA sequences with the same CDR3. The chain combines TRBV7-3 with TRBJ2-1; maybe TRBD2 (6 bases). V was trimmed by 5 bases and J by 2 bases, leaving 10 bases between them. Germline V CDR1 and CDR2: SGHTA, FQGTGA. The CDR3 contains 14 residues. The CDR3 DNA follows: TGTGCCAGCAGCCTCACGGGGGCCTACAATGAGCAGTTCTTC. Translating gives CASSLTGAYNEQFF.

As DNA, the CDR3 is TGTGCCAGCAGCTTAGACGGGTCTAGCGGGACCCTCCGAATCTACGAGCAGTACTTC. It codes for CASSLDGSSGTLRIYEQYF. The rearrangement uses TRBV7-2 and TRBJ2-7, with 9 positions matching TRBD2. Trimming at V came to 1 base and at J to 3 bases, leaving 16 bases not matched to a gene. Germline V gives CDR1 SGHTA, CDR2 FQGNSA. The CDR3 is 19 amino acids. Full variable domain (remainder filled in from reference TRBV7-2 and TRBJ2-7): GAGVSQSPSNKVTEKGKDVELRCDPISGHTALYWYRQSLGQGLEFLIYFQGNSAPDKSGLPSDRFSAERTGGSVSTLTIQRTQQEDSAVYLCASSLDGSSGTLRIYEQYFGPGTRLTVT.

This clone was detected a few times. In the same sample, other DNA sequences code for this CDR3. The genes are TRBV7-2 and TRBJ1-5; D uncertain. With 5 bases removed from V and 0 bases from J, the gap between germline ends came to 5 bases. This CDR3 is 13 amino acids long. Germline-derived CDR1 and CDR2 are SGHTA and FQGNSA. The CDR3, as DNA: TGTGCCAGCAGCCTAAATAGCAATCAGCCCCAGCATTTT. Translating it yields CASSLNSNQPQHF.

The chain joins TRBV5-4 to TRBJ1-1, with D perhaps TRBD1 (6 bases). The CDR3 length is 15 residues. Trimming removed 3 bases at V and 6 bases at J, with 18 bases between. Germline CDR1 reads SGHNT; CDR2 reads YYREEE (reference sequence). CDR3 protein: CASSSPGHYSSEAFF. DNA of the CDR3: TGTGCCAGCAGCTCCCCGGGACATTACTCCTCTGAAGCTTTCTTT.

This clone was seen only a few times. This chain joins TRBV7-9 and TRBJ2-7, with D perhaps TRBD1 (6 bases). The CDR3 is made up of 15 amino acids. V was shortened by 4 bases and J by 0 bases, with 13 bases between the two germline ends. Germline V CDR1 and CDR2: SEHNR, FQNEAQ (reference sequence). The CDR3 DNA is TGTGCCAGCAGCTATAAGACAGGAAGCTCCTACGAGCAGTACTTC. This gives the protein CASSYKTGSSYEQYF.

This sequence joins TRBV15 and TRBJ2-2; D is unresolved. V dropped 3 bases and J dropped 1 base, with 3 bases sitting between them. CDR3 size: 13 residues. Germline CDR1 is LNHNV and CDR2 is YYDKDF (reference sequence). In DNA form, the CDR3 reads TGTGCCACCAGCAGCGGGAACACCGGGGAGCTGTTTTTT. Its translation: CATSSGNTGELFF.

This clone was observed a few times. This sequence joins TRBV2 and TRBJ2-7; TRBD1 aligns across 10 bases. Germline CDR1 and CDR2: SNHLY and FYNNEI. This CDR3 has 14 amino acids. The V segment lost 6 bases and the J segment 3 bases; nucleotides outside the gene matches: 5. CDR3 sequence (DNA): TGTGCCAGCAGGAAGACAGGGGGCAGCTACGAGCAGTACTTC. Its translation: CASRKTGGSYEQYF.

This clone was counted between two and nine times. CDR3 residues: CASRGQGSGELFF. The CDR3 DNA sequence: TGTGCCAGCAGGGGACAGGGCTCCGGGGAGCTGTTTTTT. The V call is TRBV7-9, the J call TRBJ2-2, with 9 bases fitting TRBD1. The CDR3 consists of 13 residues. The trim removed 6 bases at V and 6 bases at J, leaving 2 bases unmatched. Germline values: CDR1 SEHNR, CDR2 FQNEAQ (reference sequence).